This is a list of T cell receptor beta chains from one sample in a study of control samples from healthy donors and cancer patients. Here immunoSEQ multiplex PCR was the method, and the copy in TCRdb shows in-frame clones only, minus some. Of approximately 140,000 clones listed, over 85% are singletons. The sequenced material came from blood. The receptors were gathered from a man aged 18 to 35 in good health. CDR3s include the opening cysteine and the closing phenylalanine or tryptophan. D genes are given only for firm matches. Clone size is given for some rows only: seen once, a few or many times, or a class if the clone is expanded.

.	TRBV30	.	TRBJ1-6	TGTGCCTGGAATCGTGATTCACCCCTCCACTTT	CAWNRDSPLHF
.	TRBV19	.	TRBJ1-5	TGTGCCAGTAGAGAAGGGACTTATAGCAATCAGCCCCAGCATTTT	CASREGTYSNQPQHF
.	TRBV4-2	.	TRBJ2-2	TGTGCCAGCAGCCAAGATGCAGACACCGGGGAGCTGTTTTTT	CASSQDADTGELFF
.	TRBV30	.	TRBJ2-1	TGTGCCTGGAGTTTGGGGGCCGGCTCCTACAATGAGCAGTTCTTC	CAWSLGAGSYNEQFF
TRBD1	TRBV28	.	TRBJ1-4	TGTGCCAGCAGTTCCCGGGACAGGGAGGGAGGAGTGGGTGAAAAACTGTTTTTT	CASSSRDREGGVGEKLFF
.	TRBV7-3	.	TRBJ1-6	TGTGCCAGCAGCTTCGACGTAAATTCACCCCTCCACTTT	CASSFDVNSPLHF
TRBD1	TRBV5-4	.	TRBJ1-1	TGTGCCAGCAGCTTGGGATACAGGGGACAGTACACTGAAGCTTTCTTT	CASSLGYRGQYTEAFF
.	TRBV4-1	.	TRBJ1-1	TGCGCCAGCAGCCAAGATAGGGGGGTGGTCGGACACTCCTTGAGGACTGAAGCTTTCTTT	CASSQDRGVVGHSLRTEAFF
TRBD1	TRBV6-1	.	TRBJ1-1	TGTGCCAGCAGTGAGGACAGGGGGCGAACTGAAGCTTTCTTT	CASSEDRGRTEAFF
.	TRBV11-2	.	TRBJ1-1	TGTGCCAGCAGCTTCGCGAAGGATGCTGAAGCTTTCTTT	CASSFAKDAEAFF
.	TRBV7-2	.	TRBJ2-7	TGTGCCAGCAGCTTACCCCGGGTTAGCGGATCCTACGAGCAGTACTTC	CASSLPRVSGSYEQYF
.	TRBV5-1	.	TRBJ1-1	TGCGCCAGCAGCTTGTCTATTGAGAACACTGAAGCTTTCTTT	CASSLSIENTEAFF
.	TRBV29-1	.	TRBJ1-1	TGCAGCGTTGAAGATCCTTCGACCCCTACTGAAGCTTTCTTT	CSVEDPSTPTEAFF
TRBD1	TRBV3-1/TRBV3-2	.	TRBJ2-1	TGTGCCAGCAGCCTGACAAGGGGGCGAACTGAGCAGTTCTTC	CASSLTRGRTEQFF
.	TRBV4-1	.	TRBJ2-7	TGCGCCAGCAGCCAAGATCCCTTCTACGAGCAGTACTTC	CASSQDPFYEQYF
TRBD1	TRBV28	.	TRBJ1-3	TGTGCCAGCAGCGGCAGGACAGGCGGAAACACCATATATTTT	CASSGRTGGNTIYF
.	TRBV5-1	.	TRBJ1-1	TGCGCCAGCAGCTTAAGACAGATGAACACTGAAGCTTTCTTT	CASSLRQMNTEAFF
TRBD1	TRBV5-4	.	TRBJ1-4	TGTGCCAGCAGCCTCCATAAAGCACAGGGGCTGAATGAAAAACTGTTTTTT	CASSLHKAQGLNEKLFF
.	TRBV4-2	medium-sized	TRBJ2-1	TGTGCCAGCAGCCCGCCTGCGGGGACTGAGCAGTTCTTC	CASSPPAGTEQFF
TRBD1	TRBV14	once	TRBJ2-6	TGTGCCAGCAGCGGACACCACCCAACCGGGACAGGGAATCCGGGGGCCAACGTCCTGACTTTC	CASSGHHPTGTGNPGANVLTF
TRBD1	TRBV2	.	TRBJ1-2	TGTGCCAGCACCCCCTGGGGACAGGGGACAACTAACTATGGCTACACCTTC	CASTPWGQGTTNYGYTF
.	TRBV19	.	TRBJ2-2	TGTGCCACCGAATCGCCGGGACGAGCGAACACCGGGGAGCTGTTTTTT	CATESPGRANTGELFF
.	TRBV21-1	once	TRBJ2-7	TGTGCCAGCAGCAAAGGGGAGCAGGGGGCGACCTACGAGCAGTACTTC	CASSKGEQGATYEQYF
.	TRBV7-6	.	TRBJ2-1	TGTGCCAGCAGCTTAGCAGTAGATGAGCAGTTCTTC	CASSLAVDEQFF
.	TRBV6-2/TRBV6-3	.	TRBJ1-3	TGTGCCAGCAGTCAAGGGGTCTCTGGAAACACCATATATTTT	CASSQGVSGNTIYF
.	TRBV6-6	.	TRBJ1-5	TGTGCCAGCAGTACAGGGTTCCGGCAGCCCCAGCATTTT	CASSTGFRQPQHF
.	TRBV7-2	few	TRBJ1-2	TGTGCCAGCAGCTTAGGAGGACCGGGCTCCCTGAACGGCTACACCTTC	CASSLGGPGSLNGYTF
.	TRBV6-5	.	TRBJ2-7	TGTGCCAGCAGAGATGGACAGAAACTAACCTACGAGCAGTACTTC	CASRDGQKLTYEQYF
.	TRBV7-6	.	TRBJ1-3	TGTGCCAGCTTAAGTACTGGAAACACCATATATTTT	CASLSTGNTIYF
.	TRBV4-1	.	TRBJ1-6	TGCGCCAGCAGACGGATAGGGGATTCACCCCTCCACTTT	CASRRIGDSPLHF
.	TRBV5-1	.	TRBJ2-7	TGCGCCAGCAGCTCGACAGGTAGTCCCTACGAGCAGTACTTC	CASSSTGSPYEQYF
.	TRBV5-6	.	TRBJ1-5	TGTGCCAGCAGCTCAAACTTTAATCAGCCCCAGCATTTT	CASSSNFNQPQHF
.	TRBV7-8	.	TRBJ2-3	TGTGCCAGCAGCTTAGGGCAGGGGACAGATACGCAGTATTTT	CASSLGQGTDTQYF
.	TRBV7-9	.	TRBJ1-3	TGTGCCAGCAGCTCCCGGACACTCTCTGGAAACACCATATATTTT	CASSSRTLSGNTIYF
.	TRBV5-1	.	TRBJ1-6	TGCGCCACCCGGACGGATAGCTATAATTCACCCCTCCACTTT	CATRTDSYNSPLHF
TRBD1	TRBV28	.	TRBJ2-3	TGTGCCAGCAGCCCTGGACAGGGAAGGACAGATACGCAGTATTTT	CASSPGQGRTDTQYF
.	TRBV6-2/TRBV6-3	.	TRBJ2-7	TGTGCCAGCACCCCCCAGGGGTTCTACGAGCAGTACTTC	CASTPQGFYEQYF
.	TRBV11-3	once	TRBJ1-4	TGTGCCAGCAGCTTCCAAGGCGGAAAACTGTTTTTT	CASSFQGGKLFF
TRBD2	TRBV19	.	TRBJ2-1	TGTGCCAGTAGTGCCTTGACTAGCGGGGGGGATGAGCAGTTCTTC	CASSALTSGGDEQFF
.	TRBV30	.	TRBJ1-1	TGTGCTTCTGGACTGGGGAACACTGAAGCTTTCTTT	CASGLGNTEAFF
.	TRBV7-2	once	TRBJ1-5	TGTGCCAGCAGCGGAGGGGGGGTTGGGCAGCCCCAGCATTTT	CASSGGGVGQPQHF
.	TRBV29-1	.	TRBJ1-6	TGCAGCGCACAAGGAAGCTCCTATAATTCACCCCTCCACTTT	CSAQGSSYNSPLHF
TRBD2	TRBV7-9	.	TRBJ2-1	TGTGCCAGCAGCTCCCGACTAGCGGGAGGGCCCATCGGTCCAGGTGAGCAGTTCTTC	CASSSRLAGGPIGPGEQFF
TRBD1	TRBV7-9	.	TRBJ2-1	TGTGCCAGCAGCTTCAGGGACAGGGCACAGCATGAGCAGTTCTTC	CASSFRDRAQHEQFF
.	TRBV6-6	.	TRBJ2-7	TGTGCCAGCAGGGAGGGAAACTACGAGCAGTACTTC	CASREGNYEQYF
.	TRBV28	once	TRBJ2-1	TGTGCCAGCAGTTTATTTTTAAAGGGCCATGAGCAGTTCTTC	CASSLFLKGHEQFF
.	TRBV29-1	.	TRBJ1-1	TGCAGCGTTGAAGGCGGCATATCCACTGAAGCTTTCTTT	CSVEGGISTEAFF
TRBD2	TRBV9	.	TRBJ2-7	TGTGCCAGCAGCGTAAGGGGCCTAGCGGGAATCTACGAGCAGTACTTC	CASSVRGLAGIYEQYF
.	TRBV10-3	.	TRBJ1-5	TGTGCCATCAGTGCGGGGTTTAGGAATCAGCCCCAGCATTTT	CAISAGFRNQPQHF
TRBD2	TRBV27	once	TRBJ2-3	TGTGCCAGCAGTTTCACCTGGGGGGGGAGCACAGATACGCAGTATTTT	CASSFTWGGSTDTQYF
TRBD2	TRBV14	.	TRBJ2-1	TGTGCCAGCAGTCGACTAGCAGCAGTACTTAATGAGCAGTTCTTC	CASSRLAAVLNEQFF
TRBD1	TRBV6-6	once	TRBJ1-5	TGTGCCAGCAGTTACTCGGGGACAGCTCAGCCCCAGCATTTT	CASSYSGTAQPQHF
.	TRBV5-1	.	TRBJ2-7	TGCGCCAGCAGCTTGGAAAGTAGGGACCCAACTTACGAGCAGTACTTC	CASSLESRDPTYEQYF
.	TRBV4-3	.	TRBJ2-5	TGCGCCAGCAGCCAAGATCAATCGCGGGAAGAGACCCAGTACTTC	CASSQDQSREETQYF
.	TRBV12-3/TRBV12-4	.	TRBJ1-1	TGTGCCAGCAGTTTATGGGAAAACACTGAAGCTTTCTTT	CASSLWENTEAFF
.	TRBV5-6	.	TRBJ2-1	TGTGCCAGCAGCTTAGTACTCGAACGGCTATACAATGAGCAGTTCTTC	CASSLVLERLYNEQFF
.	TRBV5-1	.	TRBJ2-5	TGCGCCAGCAGCTCGGTCCCTCAAGTGGAGACCCAGTACTTC	CASSSVPQVETQYF
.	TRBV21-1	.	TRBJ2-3	TGTGCCAGCAGCAAAGGAGGGAGGGGCACAGATACGCAGTATTTT	CASSKGGRGTDTQYF
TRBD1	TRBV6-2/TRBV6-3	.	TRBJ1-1	TGTGCCAGCAGTTATGACAGGGGGAACTTGTTTATAAGGAACACTGAAGCTTTCTTT	CASSYDRGNLFIRNTEAFF